This T cell receptor (beta chain) was recovered during a study of regulatory T cells in long-lasting Graves disease. This clonotype was counted at least ten times. For TCR beta, libraries came from iRepertoire HTBI primers and Arm-PCR of CDR3 regions. Via MiXCR, TCRdb re-called the multiplex PCR reads, giving one row per CDR3 protein. The sample yields more than 450,000 distinct CDR3 sequences, 9.5% to 15% seen once. The time point here: newly diagnosed GD, antithyroid drugs for less than 3 months. From PBMCs, RNA was extracted and then used to make the TCR library. These data also formed part of another study, on T cells in Graves' hyperthyroidism and ophthalmopathy. Per that study: Most expanded thyroid clonotypes above 0.001 also appeared in blood.

The source of this sequence is a woman under 40 with Graves disease. The sequences come from peripheral blood mononuclear cells (PBMCs), collected at new diagnosis, from a patient treated with antithyroid drugs.

CDR3 nucleotide sequence: TGTGCCAGCAGTTACAGGCGGCTAGCGGGAGGAGAGACCCAGTACTTC. As protein: CASSYRRLAGGETQYF. The rearrangement joins TRBV6-5 to TRBJ2-5; 11 bases line up with TRBD2. With V trimmed by 2 bases and J by 4 bases, 6 bases remained unmatched. Looked up from germline, CDR1 is MNHEY and CDR2 is SVGAGI. This CDR3 has 16 residues.